The clone carrying this T cell receptor (beta chain) was seen more than once but under ten times. These data belong to a study of blood T cell repertoires in COVID-19. Study-wide context: Some COVID-19 samples were acute and others convalescent; all came from the United States, Italy and Spain.

As originally analysed: From reference gene primer amplification, estimates of nucleated cell counts were derived. Measured with immunoSEQ multiplex PCR; TCRdb has only the in-frame clones, and not every one. The V and J calls and clone size come from that table; D and trimming were worked out from the DNA. The repertoire holds approximately 270,000 clones, 87% seen once, with 3% in the top ten. The receptor was derived from a man younger than 35 with active or convalescent COVID-19. Source material: peripheral blood.

The CDR3 DNA reads TGTGCCAGCAGCGAGGTGGTGGGACAGGAAGCTTTCTTT. This sequence encodes CASSEVVGQEAFF. The rearrangement uses TRBV9 and TRBJ1-1, with TRBD1 matching 7 bases. There are 13 residues in the CDR3. CDR1 is SGDLS, CDR2 YYNGEE, per germline. V dropped 3 bases and J dropped 8; count of bases not matched to a gene: 7.